Listed below are T cell receptor beta chains from one sample, sequenced in a study of blood T cell repertoires in COVID-19. Sequencing used immunoSEQ multiplex PCR; TCRdb keeps in-frame clones, though not all of them. Here the sample spans 45,000 to 55,000 clones, 70% to 85% being singletons. The specimen was peripheral blood. These receptors all come from a man aged 45-60 years with active COVID-19. The CDR3 runs from the conserved cysteine through the conserved F or W. The order of the fields is clone size, V gene, D gene, J gene, CDR3 DNA, CDR3 protein. D genes are given only for firm matches. Some rows have no size entry. The others give once, few or many, or a class for an expanded clone.

>-|TRBV6-2/TRBV6-3|TRBD1|TRBJ1-5
TGTGCCAGCAGTTACGACAGGGGGGGTGATGGCAATCAGCCCCAGCATTTT
CASSYDRGGDGNQPQHF
>-|TRBV5-6|-|TRBJ1-1
TGTGCCAGCAGCTTGGCCACGGGATTAAACACTGAAGCTTTCTTT
CASSLATGLNTEAFF
>few|TRBV18|-|TRBJ2-7
TGTGCCAGCTCACCACACAGGGAAAGCGAGCAGTACTTC
CASSPHRESEQYF
>few|TRBV18|-|TRBJ2-6
TGTGCCAGCTCACCACGGGAGTGGGCAGCCGGGGCCAACGTCCTGACTTTC
CASSPREWAAGANVLTF
>-|TRBV5-1|TRBD2|TRBJ2-7
TGCGCCAGCAGCTTGGGACTAGCGGCCTCCTACGAGCAGTACTTC
CASSLGLAASYEQYF
>-|TRBV27|-|TRBJ2-7
TGTGCCAGCAGTCACTCCTCCTACGAGCAGTACTTC
CASSHSSYEQYF
>-|TRBV27|-|TRBJ1-1
TGTGCCAGCCATAGGCAGGGAGGCACTGAAGCTTTCTTT
CASHRQGGTEAFF
>-|TRBV6-2/TRBV6-3|TRBD1|TRBJ2-2
TGTGCCAGCAGCCCCGGCCCGACAGGGATGAACACCGGGGAGCTGTTTTTT
CASSPGPTGMNTGELFF
>-|TRBV18|TRBD1|TRBJ1-1
TGTGCCAGCTCACGGGGGACAGGGGGTGCGGTGAACACTGAAGCTTTCTTT
CASSRGTGGAVNTEAFF
>-|TRBV25-1|-|TRBJ2-5
TGTGCCAGCAGTGTCAGGGTACAAGAGACCCAGTACTTC
CASSVRVQETQYF
>-|TRBV12-3/TRBV12-4|-|TRBJ1-2
TGTGCCAGCAGGTCGACCGCCCGGGTCTACACCTTC
CASRSTARVYTF
>-|TRBV27|TRBD2|TRBJ2-1
TGTGCCCAGGGTAGCGGGGGGGCTTTTGAGCAGTTCTTC
CAQGSGGAFEQFF
>-|TRBV9|-|TRBJ2-1
TGTGCCAGCAGCATAGACAGCCCCTACAATGAGCAGTTCTTC
CASSIDSPYNEQFF
>-|TRBV28|TRBD2|TRBJ2-5
TGTGCCAGCAGTTTACAAGGGGGACTAGCGGCGTTTCAAGAGACCCAGTACTTC
CASSLQGGLAAFQETQYF
>-|TRBV7-2|-|TRBJ2-2
TGTGCCAGCAGCGAGGCACAGGGTCTGGCCGGGGAGCTGTTTTTT
CASSEAQGLAGELFF
>-|TRBV7-6|TRBD2|TRBJ2-1
TGTGCCAGCAGCTTAGTGGGACTAGACAATGAGCAGTTCTTC
CASSLVGLDNEQFF
>-|TRBV7-9|TRBD1|TRBJ2-3
TGTGCCAGCACCGGGACAGGGGAATGGGATACGCAGTATTTT
CASTGTGEWDTQYF
>-|TRBV9|TRBD1|TRBJ1-3
TGTGCCAGCAGCTTGAGACAGGGGGGCTCTGGAAACACCATATATTTT
CASSLRQGGSGNTIYF
>-|TRBV7-2|-|TRBJ2-5
TGTGCCAGCAAACTGGGGCCTTGGGGAGAGACCCAGTACTTC
CASKLGPWGETQYF
>-|TRBV2|-|TRBJ1-2
TGTGCCAGCAGTTCGGGGTACTATGGCTACACCTTC
CASSSGYYGYTF
>-|TRBV2|-|TRBJ1-1
TGTGCCAGCCGTCCCCTCACGAGGACTGAAGCTTTCTTT
CASRPLTRTEAFF
>-|TRBV28|-|TRBJ2-7
TGTGCCGGGAGGACATCCCACTCCTACGAGCAGTACTTC
CAGRTSHSYEQYF
>-|TRBV9|TRBD1|TRBJ2-1
TGTGCCAGCAGCGTTTTGACAGGGGGCGATGAGCAGTTCTTC
CASSVLTGGDEQFF
>few|TRBV7-6|-|TRBJ2-5
TGTGCCAGCAGCGCCGCGGGCCCGGCAGGAGAGACCCAGTACTTC
CASSAAGPAGETQYF
>-|TRBV4-1|-|TRBJ1-2
TGCGCCAGCAGCCAAATTACAGGGAACTATGGCTACACCTTC
CASSQITGNYGYTF
>-|TRBV6-2/TRBV6-3|TRBD1|TRBJ2-5
TGTGCCAGCAGTTACTCGATTGGGACAGCCTTGCTCCCGTCAGACCAAGAGACCCAGTACTTC
CASSYSIGTALLPSDQETQYF
>-|TRBV5-8|-|TRBJ1-4
TGTGCCAGCAGCCTAAGACTTGCGAATGAAAAACTGTTTTTT
CASSLRLANEKLFF
>-|TRBV10-3|-|TRBJ2-3
TGTGCCATCAGCAGGGGCCACACAGATACGCAGTATTTT
CAISRGHTDTQYF
>-|TRBV9|-|TRBJ1-2
TGTGCCAGCAGCGTAGCTGAGGGTTTCGGCTACACCTTC
CASSVAEGFGYTF
>-|TRBV15|-|TRBJ1-2
TGTGCCACCAGCAGAGCGACAGTCCCCTATGGCTACACCTTC
CATSRATVPYGYTF
>-|TRBV24-1|TRBD1|TRBJ2-1
TGTGCCACCAGTGATCAAGGACAGGCCGGAGGCAATGAGCAGTTCTTC
CATSDQGQAGGNEQFF
>once|TRBV6-5|TRBD1|TRBJ1-5
TGTGCCAGCAGTTACGGACAGGGGATCAATCAGCCCCAGCATTTT
CASSYGQGINQPQHF
>-|TRBV5-8|TRBD2|TRBJ2-5
TGTGCCAGCAGCTCCGGACTAGCGGGGAACCCTCAAGAGACCCAGTACTTC
CASSSGLAGNPQETQYF
>-|TRBV5-1|-|TRBJ2-7
TGCGCCAGCCCCTCCGGACAGTCCTACGAGCAGTACTTC
CASPSGQSYEQYF
>-|TRBV19|-|TRBJ2-3
TGTGCCAGTAGTACAAACAGGGGCACAGATACGCAGTATTTT
CASSTNRGTDTQYF
>-|TRBV28|TRBD2|TRBJ2-5
TGTGCCAGCAGTTTTAAGCCCCCGGGAGGGGGGGAAACCCAGTACTTC
CASSFKPPGGGETQYF
>few|TRBV7-9|-|TRBJ1-3
TGTGCCAGCAGCCCAGGGAACTCTGGAAACACCATATATTTT
CASSPGNSGNTIYF
>-|TRBV3-1/TRBV3-2|-|TRBJ2-2
TGTGCCAGCAGCCAGGGAGGGAACACCGGGGAGCTGTTTTTT
CASSQGGNTGELFF
>-|TRBV10-2|-|TRBJ1-1
TGCGCCAGCAGTGCACAGAACACTGAAGCTTTCTTT
CASSAQNTEAFF
>once|TRBV2|TRBD1|TRBJ1-2
TGTGCCAGCAATAGCAGGGGGCATGATGGCTACACCTTC
CASNSRGHDGYTF
>-|TRBV10-1|TRBD1|TRBJ2-1
TGCGCCAGCAGTGAGGAGGGGACAGGGAAGGAAAATGAGCAGTTCTTC
CASSEEGTGKENEQFF